A selection of T cell receptor beta chains follows, all from one sample in a study of OX40 agonist ivuxolimab in advanced cancers. Profiled with immunoSEQ multiplex PCR; TCRdb holds only in-frame clones, not every one. The repertoire holds about 69,000 clones, over 60% seen once, with 2% to 2.5% in the top ten. The sequencing used CD4+ or CD8+ T cells sorted from blood, collected in a trial of the OX40 agonist ivuxolimab. Receptors originate from an adult with an advanced solid tumor such as melanoma, head and neck, liver or kidney cancer. The CDR3 runs from the conserved cysteine through the conserved F or W. The D gene is left open where the match is weak. Rows give clone size only sometimes, using once, few, many, or a class for an expanded clone.

j_call,d_call,v_call,clone_size,cdr3_nt,cdr3_aa
TRBJ1-6,TRBD1,TRBV6-1,NA,TGTGCCAGCAGATCCGGGACAGGGGGGAATTCACCCCTCCACTTT,CASRSGTGGNSPLHF
TRBJ1-4,NA,TRBV5-1,NA,TGCGCCAGCAGCTCCACGGGGGGTAGAAATGAAAAACTGTTTTTT,CASSSTGGRNEKLFF
TRBJ2-2,TRBD2,TRBV28,NA,TGTGCCAGCAGAGCGCCGGGACTAGAGGGAGCCACCGGGGAGCTGTTTTTT,CASRAPGLEGATGELFF
TRBJ1-1,NA,TRBV4-2,NA,TGTGCCAGCAGCCAAGATGCCCTCCCCCGGGGGAACACTGAAGCTTTCTTT,CASSQDALPRGNTEAFF
TRBJ1-2,TRBD1,TRBV11-2,few,TGTGCCAGCAGCGCCGACAGGGATTATGGCTATGGCTACACCTTC,CASSADRDYGYGYTF
TRBJ2-7,NA,TRBV5-1,NA,TGCGCCAGCAGCTCGGCCCCGGTTCAAGGGACCGAGCAGTACTTC,CASSSAPVQGTEQYF
TRBJ1-4,TRBD1,TRBV5-1,NA,TGCGCCAGCAGCTTGGGGTCGACAGGGATCGGGGAAAAACTGTTTTTT,CASSLGSTGIGEKLFF
TRBJ2-7,NA,TRBV4-2,NA,TGTGCCAGCAGCCAGGTATCGGCGTTACTATCGGGTGAGCAGTACTTC,CASSQVSALLSGEQYF
TRBJ1-2,NA,TRBV2,NA,TGTGCCAGCAGTGTATTACGCGGAGGCTACACCTTC,CASSVLRGGYTF
TRBJ2-3,NA,TRBV18,NA,TGTGCCAGCTCACCAACAGATACGCAGTATTTT,CASSPTDTQYF
TRBJ2-1,NA,TRBV5-1,NA,TGCGCCAGCAGCTTGGCCGGGGAGACAGAGAATGAGCAGTTCTTC,CASSLAGETENEQFF
TRBJ1-5,TRBD1,TRBV18,NA,TGTGCCAGCTCGCATGGGGACAGGGGGTCGAGTCAGCCCCAGCATTTT,CASSHGDRGSSQPQHF
TRBJ2-4,TRBD2,TRBV10-2,NA,TGCGCCAGCAGTGAGCCTGGGGGGGGAGGGGAAGCCAAAAACATTCAGTACTTC,CASSEPGGGGEAKNIQYF
TRBJ2-5,NA,TRBV30,NA,TGTGCCTGGAGTGTTGGGGGTGGGGAGACCCAGTACTTC,CAWSVGGGETQYF
TRBJ2-1,NA,TRBV14,NA,TGTGCCAGCAGCCACCTACCCGGGACGGGATATGAGCAGTTCTTC,CASSHLPGTGYEQFF
TRBJ1-4,TRBD1,TRBV19,NA,TGTGCCAGTAGTACCGCGGCGGCAGGGGGGTATGAAAAACTGTTTTTT,CASSTAAAGGYEKLFF
TRBJ2-2,NA,TRBV19,once,TGTGCCAGTAGTATAACCGGGACCCCTGTAGGCGGGGAGCTGTTTTTT,CASSITGTPVGGELFF
TRBJ2-2,TRBD2,TRBV2,once,TGTGCCACAAAGGTGGGGCTAGCGGCGAACACCGGGGAGCTGTTTTTT,CATKVGLAANTGELFF
TRBJ2-1,NA,TRBV6-1,NA,TGTGCCAGCAGTGAACCCCCGTCCCGCTCCCTAGAGCAGTTCTTC,CASSEPPSRSLEQFF
TRBJ2-5,TRBD2,TRBV19,NA,TGTGCCAGTAGTTTGAACTCCGGGACTAGCTGGGCGGAGACCCAGTACTTC,CASSLNSGTSWAETQYF
TRBJ1-2,TRBD1,TRBV7-9,NA,TGTGCCAGCAGCCAAGGGACAGCTAACTATGGCTACACCTTC,CASSQGTANYGYTF
TRBJ1-5,NA,TRBV13,few,TGTGCCAGCAGCTCGCAGGGCAATCAGCCCCAGCATTTT,CASSSQGNQPQHF
TRBJ2-5,TRBD2,TRBV25-1,few,TGTGCCAGCAGGGGACTAGCGGGAGGGCCGGGAGAGACCCAGTACTTC,CASRGLAGGPGETQYF
TRBJ2-2,NA,TRBV5-4,NA,TGTGCCAGCAGCTCGGGACACACCAACACCGGGGAGCTGTTTTTT,CASSSGHTNTGELFF
TRBJ1-1,TRBD1,TRBV5-1,NA,TGCGCCAGCAGCTCGCCGTACAGGGGAGACACTGAAGCTTTCTTT,CASSSPYRGDTEAFF
TRBJ1-5,TRBD1,TRBV9,NA,TGTGCCAGCAGCCGGGACAGGGGAAACAATCAGCCCCAGCATTTT,CASSRDRGNNQPQHF
TRBJ1-1,NA,TRBV5-1,few,TGCGCCAGCAGCACAGAGAAGAACACTGAAGCTTTCTTT,CASSTEKNTEAFF
TRBJ1-4,NA,TRBV5-1,NA,TGCGCCAGCAGCTACCGGTCAACTAATGAAAAACTGTTTTTT,CASSYRSTNEKLFF
TRBJ2-3,NA,TRBV2,NA,TGTGCCAGCAGTGAGGGGGTAGATACGCAGTATTTT,CASSEGVDTQYF
TRBJ2-3,TRBD2,TRBV4-1,NA,TGCGCCAGCAGCCGCAAAGGAGTAAAGCGGGAGAGCACAGATACGCAGTATTTT,CASSRKGVKRESTDTQYF
TRBJ1-5,NA,TRBV6-1,NA,TGTGCCAGCAGTGAAAAGGGTTATCAGCCCCAGCATTTT,CASSEKGYQPQHF
TRBJ1-5,NA,TRBV28,NA,TGTGCCAACGGACAGATAAATCAGCCCCAGCATTTT,CANGQINQPQHF
TRBJ2-2,NA,TRBV9,NA,TGTGCCAGCAGCGTAGAGGACAAGGCAAGGGGGGAGCTGTTTTTT,CASSVEDKARGELFF
TRBJ2-7,TRBD2,TRBV5-4,NA,TGTGCCAGCAGCTGGCCCCCTAGCGGGACCTACGAGCAGTACTTC,CASSWPPSGTYEQYF
TRBJ2-2,TRBD1,TRBV7-2,NA,TGTGCCAGCAGCTCCTACGGACAGGGTACCGGGGAGCTGTTTTTT,CASSSYGQGTGELFF
TRBJ2-1,TRBD1,TRBV5-1,NA,TGCGCCAGCAGCCCCGGGACAGGAGGGGGCAATGAGCAGTTCTTC,CASSPGTGGGNEQFF
TRBJ1-4,NA,TRBV19,few,TGTGCCAGTAGAGTCAGGGGTGAGGCTAATGAAAAACTGTTTTTT,CASRVRGEANEKLFF
TRBJ2-1,NA,TRBV30,NA,TGTGCCTGGAGCAGGGCCACCTACAATGAGCAGTTCTTC,CAWSRATYNEQFF
TRBJ2-7,TRBD2,TRBV28,NA,TGTGCCAGCAGCAAACTAGCGGGAGGATATCGGGGCTCCTACGAGCAGTACTTC,CASSKLAGGYRGSYEQYF
TRBJ2-2,NA,TRBV2,NA,TGTGCCAGCAGTGGGCTACCTAACACCGGGGAGCTGTTTTTT,CASSGLPNTGELFF
TRBJ2-5,NA,TRBV5-1,NA,TGCGCCAGCAGCCAAAGCCAAGAGACCCAGTACTTC,CASSQSQETQYF
TRBJ2-7,TRBD1,TRBV7-6,NA,TGTGCCAGCAGCTTACAGGGGGAATACGAGCAGTACTTC,CASSLQGEYEQYF
TRBJ2-7,TRBD2,TRBV5-5,NA,TGTGCCAGCAGCTCCTTGACTAGCGGGAGATACGAGCAGTACTTC,CASSSLTSGRYEQYF
TRBJ1-4,NA,TRBV7-8,NA,TGTGCCAGCAGCTCGAGGTCGGACCGCGGAGAAAAACTGTTTTTT,CASSSRSDRGEKLFF
TRBJ2-5,NA,TRBV9,NA,TGTGCCAGCGGCGTTGGCGGGGCCCGTTACCAAGAGACCCAGTACTTC,CASGVGGARYQETQYF
TRBJ2-7,TRBD2,TRBV6-1,NA,TGTGCCAGCAGTAGCGGGAGGGAGTACGAGCAGTACTTC,CASSSGREYEQYF
TRBJ1-4,NA,TRBV20-1,NA,TGCAGCGCCTACAATGAAAAACTGTTTTTT,CSAYNEKLFF
TRBJ2-7,NA,TRBV11-3,NA,TGTGCCAGCAGCTTAGAAAAAGGGGGAGGAAGCTACGAGCAGTACTTC,CASSLEKGGGSYEQYF
TRBJ2-5,TRBD1,TRBV2,NA,TGTGCCAGTTCCACCGACAGGGGGGAAGAGACCCAGTACTTC,CASSTDRGEETQYF
TRBJ1-1,NA,TRBV5-1,NA,TGCGCCAGCAGGGGGACGCTAAGAGCTTTCTTT,CASRGTLRAFF
TRBJ2-5,NA,TRBV5-1,NA,TGCGCCAGCAGCTTGTCCAGCAGTTTTTTGCAAGAGACCCAGTACTTC,CASSLSSSFLQETQYF
TRBJ2-6,NA,TRBV11-3,NA,TGTGCCAGCAGCTTTCGGGGGCCTGGGGCCAACGTCCTGACTTTC,CASSFRGPGANVLTF
TRBJ2-7,NA,TRBV9,NA,TGTGCCAGCAGCGCCCACCCAGGAGATTCCTACGAGCAGTACTTC,CASSAHPGDSYEQYF